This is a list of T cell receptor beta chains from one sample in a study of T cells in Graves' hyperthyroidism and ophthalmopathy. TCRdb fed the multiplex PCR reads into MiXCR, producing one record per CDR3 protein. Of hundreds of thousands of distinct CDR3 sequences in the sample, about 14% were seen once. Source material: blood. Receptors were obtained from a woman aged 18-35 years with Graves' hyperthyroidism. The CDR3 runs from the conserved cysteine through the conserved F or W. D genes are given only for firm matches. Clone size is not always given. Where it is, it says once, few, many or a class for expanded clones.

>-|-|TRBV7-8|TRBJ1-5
TGTGCCAGCAGCTTAGGGGATCCTCAGCCCCAGCATTTT
CASSLGDPQPQHF
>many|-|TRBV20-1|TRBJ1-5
TGCAGCGCCCACCAAGGTGGTCAGCCCCAGCATTTT
CSAHQGGQPQHF
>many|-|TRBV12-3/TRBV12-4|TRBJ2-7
TGTGCCAGCAGCCCCTCGTGGGGCAGAGCCTACGAGCAGTACTTC
CASSPSWGRAYEQYF
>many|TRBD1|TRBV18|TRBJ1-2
TGTGCCAGCTCACCGCGACAGGGGGCATCTGGCTACACCTTC
CASSPRQGASGYTF
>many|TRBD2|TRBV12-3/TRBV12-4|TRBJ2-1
TGTGCCAGCAGTTTGAAGCTAGCGGGGAATGAGCAGTTCTTC
CASSLKLAGNEQFF
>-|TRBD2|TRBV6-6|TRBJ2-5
TGTGCCAGCAGTTACTATCTTCGGCCGACTAGCAGTAGTGAGACCCAGTACTTC
CASSYYLRPTSSSETQYF
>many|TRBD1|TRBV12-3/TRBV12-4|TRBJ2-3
TGTGCCAGCAGCCTAGGTCGGGACAGGGGGTTTATTAAGCCCACAGATACGCAGTATTTT
CASSLGRDRGFIKPTDTQYF
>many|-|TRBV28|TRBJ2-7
TGTGCCAGCTCAGGCGGGATCAAAGAGTATGAGCAGTACTTC
CASSGGIKEYEQYF
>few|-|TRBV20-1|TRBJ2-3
TGCAGTGCTACAATTCTAGGGTCCACAGATACGCAGTATTTT
CSATILGSTDTQYF
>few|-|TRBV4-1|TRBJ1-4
TGCGCCAGCAGCTCTCCAGGGCGGTACCGAAAACTGTTTTTT
CASSSPGRYRKLFF
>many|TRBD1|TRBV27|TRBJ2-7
TGTGCCAGCACCCAAGGGACAGGGGTGGGCGAGCAGTACTTC
CASTQGTGVGEQYF
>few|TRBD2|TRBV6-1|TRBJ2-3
TGTGCCAGCAATTGGCGGGAGTGGTTTACAGATACGCAGTATTTT
CASNWREWFTDTQYF
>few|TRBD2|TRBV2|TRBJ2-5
TGTGCCAGCAGTGGACTAGCGGGGTCCCAAGAGACCCAGTACTTC
CASSGLAGSQETQYF